These 10 T cell receptor beta chains originate from one sample sequenced in a study of blood T cell repertoires in COVID-19. Some clones are missing from TCRdb's copy, which holds only in-frame ones; the method was immunoSEQ multiplex PCR. The top ten hold almost 4.5% of the sample, which has 89,000 or so clones, roughly 96% seen once. Sequencing was carried out using peripheral blood. These receptors all stem from a human donor with active COVID-19. The donor label of this sample is uncertain.

In this sample, this clone turned up once. The J gene is TRBJ2-7, the V gene TRBV5-1, with D possibly TRBD2 on 6 matching bases. Germline V gives CDR1 SGHRS, CDR2 YFSETQ. The CDR3 runs 15 residues. V lost 4 bases to trimming and J lost 6 bases, with 20 bases between them. Here the CDR3 reads CASSPTGQGGGEQYF. The CDR3 nucleotides are TGCGCCAGCAGCCCGACCGGGCAGGGAGGCGGCGAGCAGTACTTC.

This rearrangement joins TRBV7-9 to TRBJ2-7; the match to TRBD2 covers 7 bases. The CDR3 extends over 15 amino acids. Germline V gives CDR1 SEHNR, CDR2 FQNEAQ (reference sequence). Unmatched junction bases numbered 7, after V lost 3 bases and J lost 2 bases. The CDR3 DNA follows: TGTGCCAGCAGCTTTAGCCAGCGGGGCCCCTACGAGCAGTACTTC. Translation gives CASSFSQRGPYEQYF.

The rearrangement uses TRBV19 and TRBJ2-7; TRBD1 matches at 7 bases. After removal of 4 bases from V and 0 bases from J, the junction contained 0 bases not matched to a gene. Germline CDR1 reads LNHDA; CDR2 reads SQIVND (reference sequence). CDR3 length: 13 residues. The CDR3 spells CASSRDSSYEQYF. CDR3 nucleotides: TGTGCCAGTAGTAGGGACAGCTCCTACGAGCAGTACTTC.

The V gene is TRBV6-5, the J gene TRBJ1-6; 8 bases are a match to TRBD1. The CDR3 covers 13 residues. Germline trimming cut 4 bases from V and 10 bases from J; bases unmatched to any gene: 3. Germline V gene lookup returns CDR1 MNHEY and CDR2 SVGAGI. CDR3 amino acids: CASSWAGGSPLHF. The CDR3 DNA sequence: TGTGCCAGCAGTTGGGCAGGGGGCTCACCCCTCCACTTT.

The rearrangement uses TRBV27 and TRBJ2-3, with TRBD2 identical over 11 bases. Trimming at V came to 9 bases and at J to 3 bases, leaving 8 bases not matched to a gene. Germline loops: CDR1 MNHEY, CDR2 SMNVEV (reference sequence). This CDR3 has 15 amino acids. CDR3 DNA: TGTGCCAGTGACCGCTCTAGCGGGGGGACAGATACGCAGTATTTT. This sequence encodes CASDRSSGGTDTQYF.

The chain combines TRBV5-1 with TRBJ2-2, with a tentative D call TRBD1 (6 bases). V was clipped by 3 bases and J by 5 bases, with 11 bases between them. The CDR3 runs 14 residues. CDR1 is SGHRS, CDR2 YFSETQ, per germline. This CDR3 reads CASSSQGHTGELFF. CDR3 DNA: TGCGCCAGCAGCTCTCAGGGACATACCGGGGAGCTGTTTTTT.

Concerning this clone: One end of the junction does not line up with germline, which may come from a read error. The chain carries TRBV11-3 and TRBJ1-1; D perhaps matches TRBD1 (5 bases). Germline V lookup: CDR1 SGHNT, CDR2 YENEEA. The CDR3 contains 14 residues. The CDR3 region is CASRLLGEGTEAFF. Here the CDR3 DNA reads TGTGCCAGCCGCTTGCTGGGGGAGGGGACTGAAGCTTTCTTT. The complete variable domain, with remaining parts taken from reference TRBV11-3 and TRBJ1-1, reads EAGVVQSPRYKIIEKKQPVAFWCNPISGHNTLYWYLQNLGQGPELLIRYENEEAVDDSQLPKDRFSAERLKGVDSTLKIQPAELGDSAVYLCASRLLGEGTEAFFGQGTRLTVV.

The chain employs TRBV5-6 and TRBJ2-5; 9 nucleotides match TRBD2. This CDR3 region has 15 residues. The J segment lost 9 bases and the V segment lost 0 bases, leaving 9 bases of the junction unmatched. Germline V gene sequence: CDR1 SGHDT, CDR2 YYEEEE. The CDR3 sequence: CASSLGLAAFLSQYF. The CDR3 bases are TGTGCCAGCAGCTTGGGACTAGCGGCCTTCTTGTCCCAGTACTTC. Complete variable domain (other parts from reference TRBV5-6 and TRBJ2-5): DAGVTQSPTHLIKTRGQQVTLRCSPKSGHDTVSWYQQALGQGPQFIFQYYEEEERQRGNFPDRFSGHQFPNYSSELNVNALLLGDSALYLCASSLGLAAFLSQYFGPGTRLLVL.

As for this clone: Other DNA sequences in the sample encode the same CDR3. The chain employs TRBV6-2 or TRBV6-3 and TRBJ2-7; D gene uncertain. The ends were cut back, 6 bases at V and 2 bases at J, with 5 bases in the middle. The CDR3 has 11 amino acids. CDR1 is MNHEY, CDR2 SVGEGT, per germline. CDR3 protein: CASSEAYEQYF. The CDR3 region has the DNA TGTGCCAGCAGCGAGGCCTACGAGCAGTACTTC.

The chain has TRBV27 and TRBJ2-2, with TRBD2 matching 7 bases. After removal of 1 base from V and 4 bases from J, the junction contained 6 bases not matched to a gene. CDR1 and CDR2 from the germline V gene are MNHEY and SMNVEV (reference sequence). CDR3 length equals 16 residues. As DNA, the CDR3 is TGTGCCAGCAGTTTATGGGCCGGGACTACCACCGGGGAGCTGTTTTTT. This encodes CASSLWAGTTTGELFF.